This T cell receptor beta chain was sequenced for a study of blood T cell repertoires in COVID-19. Study-level background: The United States, Italy and Spain supplied acute and convalescent COVID-19 samples. From T cells, B-cell-depleted T cells, or PBMCs came the material, which was cDNA or gDNA.

The CDR3 contains 14 residues. V dropped 1 base and J dropped 5; count of bases not matched to a gene: 4. CDR1 and CDR2 (germline): SGHDT, YYEEEE. Per the original methods: Estimation of nucleated cell counts was performed using reference gene primer amplification. Sequencing used immunoSEQ multiplex PCR; TCRdb keeps in-frame clones, though not all of them. V and J calls and clone size are those listed in that table; D and trimming were worked out from the DNA. The repertoire includes about 180,000 clones, less than 90% of them detected once, and 7.6% sits in the top ten. The sequence was obtained from a woman aged 70-85 years with COVID-19, enrolled during active disease. The V gene is TRBV5-6, the J gene TRBJ2-7; 9 bases match TRBD2. Material for sequencing was peripheral blood. The CDR3 spells CASSLLPSGNEQYF. The CDR3 region has the DNA TGTGCCAGCAGCTTGCTCCCTAGCGGGAACGAGCAGTACTTC.